This TCR beta chain comes out of a study of blood T cell repertoires in COVID-19. Turning to the study itself: Researchers got acute and convalescent COVID-19 samples from the United States, Italy and Spain. PBMCs, B-cell-depleted T cells, or T cells were the source of the cDNA or gDNA that made up the material.

Sequencing was performed with immunoSEQ multiplex PCR; in TCRdb, only in-frame clones are kept and a portion is missing. The data hold approximately 230,000 clones, with 80% to 90% observed a single time. Those who participated ranged in age from about 18 to 95 years and resided in about two dozen US areas. Categorization into cohorts depended on clinical history that participants reported. This CDR3 is built from 11 residues. The trim removed 2 bases at V and 16 bases at J, leaving 3 bases unmatched. Germline loops: CDR1 MDHEN, CDR2 SYDVKM. Sequencing was performed on PBMCs or T cells enriched from blood (not recorded which). This chain joins TRBV28 and TRBJ2-1; the match to TRBD1 covers 9 bases. This TCR came from a young woman who had recovered from COVID-19. Here the CDR3 reads CASSLGQGYFF. The CDR3 nucleotides are TGTGCCAGCAGTTTAGGACAGGGGTATTTCTTC.